This is a list of T cell receptor beta chains from one sample in a study of shared clonotypes between healthy human individuals. Profiled with immunoSEQ multiplex PCR; TCRdb holds only in-frame clones, not every one. This sample carries 900,000 to 1,200,000 clones, 75% to 80% of them seen once, and the ten largest clones take roughly 0.62%. The sample was memory CD4+ T cells from PBMCs. The receptors stem from a man aged 18 to 35 in good health. Some clones in this sample may be carry-over from other donors' samples. CDR3s include the opening cysteine and the closing phenylalanine or tryptophan.

cdr3_aa v_call
CSVETGANVLTF TRBV29-1
CASRGRSNTEAFF TRBV25-1
CASSYRSRNTEAFF TRBV28
CASSQVWGNTEAFF TRBV14
CASSSRTRSHTQYF TRBV7-8
CASSLNRDSPLHF TRBV5-6
CASKDRGATNQPQHF TRBV2
CATSRHTGDYNEQFF TRBV15
CASSPTGNTIYF TRBV18
CASSPRGAADTQYF TRBV7-6
CASSFEPRTEAFF TRBV5-5
CASSIRQGGETDTQYF TRBV5-1
CASSQGTSGSLYEQYF TRBV4-1
CASSVGGVGGQPQHF TRBV9
CATSRDKRDTQYF TRBV15
CASRVNSNQPQHF TRBV28
CASSPTGGPPEQYF TRBV18